The 22 T cell receptor beta chains below come from one sample, sequenced in a study of blood T cell repertoires in COVID-19. The assay was immunoSEQ multiplex PCR, and TCRdb's table has in-frame clones only and misses some. Here the sample spans about 290,000 clones, 85% being singletons. Sequencing was performed on peripheral blood. These receptors originate from a woman aged 50 to 60 with active or convalescent COVID-19.

This chain connects TRBV30 to TRBJ1-5, with 8 bases aligning to TRBD1. The germline CDR1 and CDR2 sequences are GTSNPN and SVGIG (reference sequence). The CDR3 is made up of 14 amino acids. J lost 5 bases, V lost 4 bases, and 7 bases had no gene match. The CDR3 spells CAWTGTGRYQPQHF. CDR3 DNA sequence: TGTGCCTGGACCGGGACAGGAAGATATCAGCCCCAGCATTTT.

This chain joins TRBV28 and TRBJ2-7, with 12 bases identical to TRBD2. The germline V gene encodes CDR1 MDHEN and CDR2 SYDVKM. Losses at the gene ends were 5 bases for V and 7 bases for J; bases not matched to a gene: 12. The CDR3 extends over 16 amino acids. CDR3 protein: CASSTTWTSGMLEQYF. CDR3 in DNA: TGTGCCAGCAGTACTACCTGGACTAGCGGGATGTTGGAGCAGTACTTC.

The genes are TRBV6-5 and TRBJ1-5; a weak D match, TRBD1 (5 bases). Germline lookup yields CDR1 MNHEY and CDR2 SVGAGI. The CDR3 is 14 residues long. The ends were cut back, 6 bases at V and 6 bases at J, with 15 bases in the middle. CDR3 loop: CASRWGRVVQPQHF. In nucleotides, the CDR3 is TGTGCCAGCAGATGGGGCAGGGTGGTTCAGCCCCAGCATTTT.

The chain links TRBV10-2 to TRBJ1-1; 7 bases are shared with TRBD1. Losses at the gene ends were 5 bases for V and 4 bases for J; bases not matched to a gene: 4. Germline lookup yields CDR1 WSHSY and CDR2 SAAADI. The CDR3 consists of 13 residues. The CDR3 region is CASSPGQVTEAFF. The CDR3 DNA reads as TGCGCCAGCAGTCCTGGACAGGTCACTGAAGCTTTCTTT.

This rearrangement joins TRBV19 to TRBJ1-1; D not certain. The CDR3 length is 12 residues. V was shortened by 4 bases and J by 12 bases, with 15 bases between the two germline ends. Germline V gives CDR1 LNHDA, CDR2 SQIVND (reference sequence). In DNA, the CDR3 is TGTGCCAGTAGTACCTGGGAGCTAGGCACTTTCTTT. It translates to CASSTWELGTFF.

The CDR3: CASSPGFPTLHF. DNA for the CDR3: TGTGCCAGCAGCCCAGGTTTTCCGACCCTCCACTTT. V is TRBV7-9 and J is TRBJ1-6; D gene unclear. CDR3 length: 12 residues. Germline V gene data show CDR1 as SEHNR and CDR2 as FQNEAQ (reference sequence). V was trimmed by 5 bases and J by 14 bases, leaving 13 bases between them. Full variable domain (rest looked up from reference TRBV7-9 and TRBJ1-6): DTGVSQNPRHKITKRGQNVTFRCDPISEHNRLYWYRQTLGQGPEFLTYFQNEAQLEKSRLLSDRFSAERPKGSFSTLEIQRTEQGDSAMYLCASSPGFPTLHFGNGTRLTVT.

The chain carries TRBV28 and TRBJ2-7; maybe TRBD2 (6 bases). V was pared by 8 bases and J by 4 bases, with 12 bases between. The CDR3 is 12 residues long. From germline, CDR1 is MDHEN and CDR2 SYDVKM. The CDR3 region is CASGTGRYEQYF. The DNA of the CDR3 is TGTGCCAGCGGCACGGGGAGGTACGAGCAGTACTTC. Together with reference TRBV28 and TRBJ2-7, the CDR3 gives the full variable domain: DVKVTQSSRYLVKRTGEKVFLECVQDMDHENMFWYRQDPGLGLRLIYFSYDVKMKEKGDIPEGYSVSREKKERFSLILESASTNQTSMYLCASGTGRYEQYFGPGTRLTVT.

At least ten counts were recorded for this clone. The rearrangement joins TRBV9 to TRBJ2-1; possibly TRBD2 for D (6 bases). The CDR3 is 14 residues long. Germline CDR1 SGDLS, CDR2 YYNGEE. Trimming shortened V by 7 bases and J by 5 bases, and 16 bases separated the two germline ends. The CDR3 region is CASGGLLANNEQFF. CDR3 nucleotide sequence: TGTGCCAGCGGGGGACTCCTAGCGAACAATGAGCAGTTCTTC.

The chain joins TRBV29-1 to TRBJ2-5; TRBD1 matches 8 bases. Germline loops: CDR1 SQVTM, CDR2 ANQGSEA. V was pared by 3 bases and J by 0 bases, with 3 bases of the junction left unmatched. There are 14 residues in the CDR3. CDR3 loop: CSVDGTGDQETQYF. CDR3 DNA: TGCAGCGTTGACGGGACAGGAGACCAAGAGACCCAGTACTTC.

The chain is built from TRBV6-5 and TRBJ1-6; 8 nucleotides align to TRBD1. The CDR3 sequence is 16 residues long. Germline loops: CDR1 MNHEY, CDR2 SVGAGI. With 3 bases clipped from V and 0 bases from J, the junction kept 1 base outside the gene matches. The CDR3 region has the DNA TGTGCCAGCAGTTATGGGACAGGCTCCTATAATTCACCCCTCCACTTT. Its translation is CASSYGTGSYNSPLHF.

This sequence joins TRBV9 and TRBJ2-3; TRBD2 agrees at 12 bases. The CDR3 extends over 16 amino acids. J gave up 6 bases and V 0 bases, and 5 bases lay outside the gene matches. CDR1 SGDLS and CDR2 YYNGEE come from the germline V gene. The CDR3 loop reads CASSVGLAGGSDTQYF. The CDR3 DNA sequence: TGTGCCAGCAGCGTAGGGCTAGCGGGAGGGTCGGATACGCAGTATTTT.

The rearrangement links TRBV10-2 to TRBJ2-1; a possible D gene is TRBD2 (7 bases). Trimming pared 1 base from V and 6 bases from J, leaving 13 bases between. Germline V gene data show CDR1 as WSHSY and CDR2 as SAAADI. This CDR3 has 15 amino acids. CDR3 nucleotides: TGCGCCAGCAGTGAGTTAGGGGGGAGGGGCAATGAGCAGTTCTTC. It translates to CASSELGGRGNEQFF.

This clone showed up just once. The rearrangement links TRBV11-2 to TRBJ1-6, with TRBD1 as a possible D gene (6 bases). The CDR3 length is 19 residues. Trimming left V 0 bases short and J 0 bases short, with 15 bases between. The germline CDR1 and CDR2 sequences are SGHAT and FQNNGV. The CDR3 loop reads CASSLEGFQGSSYNSPLHF. CDR3 bases: TGTGCCAGCAGCTTAGAAGGCTTCCAGGGGAGCTCCTATAATTCACCCCTCCACTTT.

The sample holds one count of this clone. J is TRBJ2-3 and V is TRBV10-3; D is perhaps TRBD2 (6 bases). The V end was cut by 6 bases, the J end by 0 bases, with 10 bases between. This CDR3 comprises 14 residues. Germline CDR1 is ENHRY and CDR2 is SYGVKD. CDR3 in DNA: TGTGCCATCAGGGGGACTTTTAGCACAGATACGCAGTATTTT. Translated: CAIRGTFSTDTQYF.

The chain is built from TRBV5-4 and TRBJ1-2, with 7 bases lining up with TRBD1. V lost 2 bases, J lost 3 bases, and 4 bases stayed unmatched. Germline values: CDR1 SGHNT, CDR2 YYREEE (reference sequence). CDR3 length equals 14 residues. CDR3 amino acids: CASSLQGRYYGYTF. The CDR3 nucleotides read TGTGCCAGCAGCTTACAGGGGAGGTACTATGGCTACACCTTC.

This clone was recorded a few times. The V gene is TRBV19, the J gene TRBJ2-1, with a weak D call TRBD1 (5 bases). V dropped 3 bases and J dropped 7 bases, with 16 bases sitting between them. The CDR3 totals 15 residues. Germline V gene data show CDR1 as LNHDA and CDR2 as SQIVND (reference sequence). CDR3 sequence reads: CASSMQGQSGNEQFF. The CDR3 DNA is TGTGCCAGTAGTATGCAGGGCCAGAGTGGGAATGAGCAGTTCTTC.

The chain links TRBV2 to TRBJ2-3; D unresolved. Germline V CDR1 and CDR2: SNHLY, FYNNEI. CDR3 length: 14 amino acids. The V end lost 2 bases, the J end lost 2 bases, and 8 bases lay between the germline ends. CDR3 nucleotide sequence: TGTGCCAGCAGTGAATTCTCCCCCACAGATACGCAGTATTTT. Translated, it gives CASSEFSPTDTQYF.

This rearrangement joins TRBV20-1 to TRBJ1-1; D uncertain. The CDR3 is 11 amino acids. CDR1 is DFQATT and CDR2 is SNEGSKA in the germline V gene (reference sequence). Trimming shortened V by 2 bases and J by 10 bases, and 11 bases separated the two germline ends. The chain's CDR3 is CSARFGFVAFF. The CDR3, as DNA: TGCAGTGCTAGATTCGGGTTTGTAGCTTTCTTT.

The rearrangement uses TRBV7-2 and TRBJ2-2; D might be TRBD1 (5 bases). The V end lost 5 bases, the J end lost 1 base, and 8 bases lay between the germline ends. The germline V gene has CDR1 SGHTA and CDR2 FQGNSA. This CDR3 is built from 14 residues. The CDR3 DNA reads as TGTGCCAGCAGCCGGACAAGGAACACCGGGGAGCTGTTTTTT. Its translation: CASSRTRNTGELFF.

The chain carries TRBV7-8 and TRBJ2-3, with D perhaps matching TRBD2 (6 bases). The CDR3 spans 15 residues. From germline, CDR1 is SGHVS and CDR2 FQNEAQ. Trimming cost V 3 bases and J 0 bases, with 10 bases left between them. This chain's CDR3 is CASSFSGTSTDTQYF. As DNA, the CDR3 is TGTGCCAGCAGCTTTAGCGGCACTAGCACAGATACGCAGTATTTT.

This chain joins TRBV19 and TRBJ2-1; tentatively, D is TRBD2 (5 bases). With 0 bases removed from V and 9 bases from J, the gap between germline ends came to 15 bases. The CDR3 contains 15 residues. From germline, CDR1 is LNHDA and CDR2 SQIVND (reference sequence). Here the CDR3 DNA reads TGTGCCAGTAGTATAGATCCCCTAGCTATTGGTGAGCAGTTCTTC. Encoded protein: CASSIDPLAIGEQFF.

The chain is built from TRBV10-3 and TRBJ2-7; D possibly corresponds to TRBD2 (5 bases). This CDR3 has 14 residues. V was pared by 3 bases and J by 2 bases, with 11 bases between. Germline loops: CDR1 ENHRY, CDR2 SYGVKD. As DNA, the CDR3 is TGTGCCATCAGTGACGGGAAACTAGCCTACGAGCAGTACTTC. It codes for CAISDGKLAYEQYF.